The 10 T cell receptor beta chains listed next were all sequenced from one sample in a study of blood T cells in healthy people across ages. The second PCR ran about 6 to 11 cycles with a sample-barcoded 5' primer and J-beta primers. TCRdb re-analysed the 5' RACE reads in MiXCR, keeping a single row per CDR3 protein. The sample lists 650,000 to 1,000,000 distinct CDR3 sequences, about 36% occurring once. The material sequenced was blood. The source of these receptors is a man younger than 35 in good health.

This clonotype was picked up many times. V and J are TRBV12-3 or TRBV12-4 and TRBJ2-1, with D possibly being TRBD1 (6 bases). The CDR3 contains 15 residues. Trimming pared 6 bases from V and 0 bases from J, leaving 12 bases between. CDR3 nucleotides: TGTGCCAGCAGACAAGACAGGAGCTCCTACAATGAGCAGTTCTTC. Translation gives CASRQDRSSYNEQFF.

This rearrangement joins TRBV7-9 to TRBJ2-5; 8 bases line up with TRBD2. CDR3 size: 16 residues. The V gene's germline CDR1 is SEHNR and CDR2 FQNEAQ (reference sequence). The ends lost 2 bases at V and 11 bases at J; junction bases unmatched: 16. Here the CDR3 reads CASSLITGGARNEQYF. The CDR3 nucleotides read TGTGCCAGCAGCTTAATAACCGGGGGGGCGCGGAATGAGCAGTACTTC.

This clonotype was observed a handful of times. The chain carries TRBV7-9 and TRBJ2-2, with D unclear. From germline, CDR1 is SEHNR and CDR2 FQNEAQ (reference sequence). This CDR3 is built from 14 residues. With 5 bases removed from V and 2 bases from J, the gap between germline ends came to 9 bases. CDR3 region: CASSPPSNTGELFF. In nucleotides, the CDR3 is TGTGCCAGCAGCCCACCCAGTAACACCGGGGAGCTGTTTTTT.

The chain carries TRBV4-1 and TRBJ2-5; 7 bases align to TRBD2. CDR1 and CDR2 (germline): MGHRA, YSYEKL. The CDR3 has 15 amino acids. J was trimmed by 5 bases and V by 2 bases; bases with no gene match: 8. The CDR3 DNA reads TGCGCCAGCAGCCAAACGGACGGGGGGTTCGAGACCCAGTACTTC. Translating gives CASSQTDGGFETQYF.

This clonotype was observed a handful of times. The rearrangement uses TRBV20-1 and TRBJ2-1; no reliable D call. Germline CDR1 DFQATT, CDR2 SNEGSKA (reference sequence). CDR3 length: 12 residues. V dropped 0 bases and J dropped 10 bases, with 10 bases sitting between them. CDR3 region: CSARDPAAEQFF. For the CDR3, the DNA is TGCAGTGCTAGAGATCCGGCGGCAGAGCAGTTCTTC.

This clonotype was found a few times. CDR3 sequence (DNA): TGTGCCAGCAGACAAGCAGGGGAGTTTTTCGGTTCACCCCTCCACTTT. It encodes CASRQAGEFFGSPLHF. The rearrangement joins TRBV7-2 to TRBJ1-6, with D perhaps matching TRBD1 (6 bases). This CDR3 has 16 amino acids. Per germline, CDR1 SGHTA and CDR2 FQGNSA. V was trimmed by 6 bases and J by 9 bases, leaving 21 bases between them.

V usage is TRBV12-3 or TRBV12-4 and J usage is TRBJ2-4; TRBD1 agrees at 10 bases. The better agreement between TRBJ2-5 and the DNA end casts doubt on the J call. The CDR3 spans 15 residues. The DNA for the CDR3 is TGTGCCAGCAGTTGCGGACAGGGGGAGGGAGAGACCCAGTACTTC. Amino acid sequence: CASSCGQGEGETQYF.

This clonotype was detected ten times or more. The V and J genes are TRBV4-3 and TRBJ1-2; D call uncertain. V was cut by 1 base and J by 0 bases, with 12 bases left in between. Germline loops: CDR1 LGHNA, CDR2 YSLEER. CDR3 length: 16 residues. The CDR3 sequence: CASSQVQSQANYGYTF. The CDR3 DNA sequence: TGCGCCAGCAGCCAAGTACAGAGTCAAGCTAACTATGGCTACACCTTC.

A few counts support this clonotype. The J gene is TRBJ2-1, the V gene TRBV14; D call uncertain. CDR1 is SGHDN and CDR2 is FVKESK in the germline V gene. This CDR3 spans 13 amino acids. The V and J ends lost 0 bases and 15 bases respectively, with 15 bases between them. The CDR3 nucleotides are TGTGCCAGCAGCCAAGACGTCTATTTTTTTCGGTTCTTC. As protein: CASSQDVYFFRFF.

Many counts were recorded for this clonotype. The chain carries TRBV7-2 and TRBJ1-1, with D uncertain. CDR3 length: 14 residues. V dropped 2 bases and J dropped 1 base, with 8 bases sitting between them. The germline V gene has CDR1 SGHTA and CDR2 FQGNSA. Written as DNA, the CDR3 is TGTGCCAGCAGCTTAATGTCGGGGAACACTGAAGCTTTCTTT. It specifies CASSLMSGNTEAFF. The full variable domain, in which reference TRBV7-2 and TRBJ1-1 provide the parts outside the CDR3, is GAGVSQSPSNKVTEKGKDVELRCDPISGHTALYWYRQSLGQGLEFLIYFQGNSAPDKSGLPSDRFSAERTGGSVSTLTIQRTQQEDSAVYLCASSLMSGNTEAFFGQGTRLTVV.